The TCR beta chain under discussion was sequenced for a study of T cell repertoires in cytomegalovirus infection. About the study: A matching HLA type, together with CMV infection, was signaled by public TCR beta signatures. Study-level results: Totalled public TCR beta family frequency picked out people who carried CMV plus the relevant HLA. In two of eight donors, the top clonotype was HLA-C-restricted CMV-specific.

CDR1 and CDR2 from the germline V gene are SGHRS and YFSETQ. The CDR3 runs 14 residues. V was pared by 4 bases and J by 7 bases, with 15 bases between. TCRdb analysed the reads with MiXCR anew, one entry per CDR3 protein. The sample records under 250,000 distinct CDR3 sequences, around 6.2% being singletons. This clonotype was counted at least ten times. What it binds is unknown. Sequenced input: PBMCs. This clonotype was sampled from a human donor in good health (CMV status not recorded). Some clones in this sample may be carry-over from other donors' samples. The chain uses TRBV5-1 and TRBJ1-5, with D perhaps matching TRBD1 (5 bases). This CDR3 is CASSLSGINQPQHF. CDR3 nucleotide sequence: TGCGCCAGCAGCCTCTCAGGGATCAACCAGCCCCAGCATTTT.